The clone carrying this TCR beta chain has only a few counts. The antigen remains undetermined. TCRdb's table, derived via immunoSEQ multiplex PCR, lists solely in-frame clones and lacks some. Among 24,000 or so clones, around 69% were seen once, and the ten largest hold about 9.7%. The sample comes from a study of vaccination effects on CD4 cells after COVID-19. Trimming took off 0 bases at V and 4 bases at J, with 15 bases between the two ends. Germline CDR1 reads LGHNA; CDR2 reads YNFKEQ. The CDR3 consists of 16 residues. With the ViraFEST assay, the study expanded antigen-specific CD4+ T cells using viral peptide pools, then sequenced them. CD4+ T cells were isolated after around ten days of culture. The participants, recipients of two vaccine doses, got either BNT162b2 or mRNA-1273. For each well, 1.5 million to 2 million PBMC were cultured with about 9.4 IU/ml IL-2 and roughly 10 ug/ml peptides.

The sample consisted of CD4+ T cells from PBMCs cultured with HCoV-229E spike peptides, taken after COVID-19 vaccination. The genes are TRBV4-2 and TRBJ1-1, with D possibly matching TRBD1 (5 bases). This clonotype originated in a human donor who received a COVID-19 vaccine. CDR3 loop: CASSQDLGDEGTEAFF. The CDR3 DNA reads as TGTGCCAGCAGCCAAGATTTGGGGGATGAGGGCACTGAAGCTTTCTTT.